This TCR beta chain is drawn from a study of blood T cell repertoires in COVID-19. Germline V gene lookup returns CDR1 MDHEN and CDR2 SYDVKM. The CDR3 length is 13 residues. V gave up 3 bases and J gave up 4 bases, with 9 bases separating them. TCRdb's copy holds only in-frame clones and misses some; the assay was immunoSEQ multiplex PCR. The sample shows 98,000 or so clones, 75% to 95% of them seen only once. This clonotype was obtained from a human donor in a cohort sampled during active COVID-19. The material sequenced was peripheral blood. The V call is TRBV28, the J call TRBJ1-2; D is undetermined. CDR3 protein: CASSFLPVYGYTF. The DNA for the CDR3 is TGTGCCAGCAGTTTCTTGCCAGTCTATGGCTACACCTTC.